Presented here are 20 T cell receptor beta chains from one specimen sequenced in a study of T cell repertoires in aging, cancer and after chemotherapy. Rearranged V-D-J TRB sequences were amplified with a mixed TRB-A/B primer pool. TCRdb reanalysed the multiplex PCR reads using MiXCR and keeps one entry per CDR3 protein. This sample carries approximately 2,500 distinct CDR3 sequences, over 20% of them seen once, and the ten largest clones take about 26%. TCR beta rearrangements were amplified from peripheral blood genomic DNA. The sample comprised blood. These TCRs come from a human donor with a blood cancer.

The V call is TRBV20-1, the J call TRBJ2-3, with no clear D. The V end was cut by 2 bases, the J end by 4 bases, with 22 bases between. The CDR3 loop spans 17 amino acids. The V gene's germline CDR1 is DFQATT and CDR2 SNEGSKA (reference sequence). CDR3 nucleotides: TGCAGTGCTAGAATCTACTCGGAAGGGCCGGAATCAGATACGCAGTATTTT. As protein: CSARIYSEGPESDTQYF.

The chain joins TRBV10-3 to TRBJ1-6, with D possibly being TRBD1 (5 bases). Trimming took off 7 bases at V and 6 bases at J, with 16 bases between the two ends. Germline CDR1 and CDR2: ENHRY and SYGVKD. The length of the CDR3 is 15 residues. CDR3 region: CAITPGGQGNSPLHF. CDR3 DNA: TGTGCCATCACCCCAGGTGGGCAGGGTAATTCACCCCTCCACTTT.

This clonotype is deemed medium-sized (0.01 to 0.1%). The CDR3 protein is CASSSNPGAANNEQFF. For the CDR3, the DNA is TGTGCCAGCAGTTCCAACCCGGGGGCGGCCAACAATGAGCAGTTCTTC. This chain links TRBV11-3 with TRBJ2-1; either TRBD1 or TRBD2 may supply D (6 bases each). Germline-derived CDR1 and CDR2 are SGHNT and YENEEA. This CDR3 is built from 16 residues. V was pared by 6 bases and J by 5 bases, with 20 bases between.

Comment on this clonotype: A much larger clone lies a single base off, so this may be a read error. This chain joins TRBV6-1 and TRBJ1-5, with D maybe TRBD1 (6 bases). Trimming left V 5 bases short and J 7 bases short, with 15 bases between. Germline-derived CDR1 and CDR2 are MNHNS and SASEGT. The CDR3 loop spans 14 amino acids. The chain's CDR3 is CASSRGLGKQPQHF. The CDR3 region has the DNA TGTGCCAGCAGTAGGGGGTTGGGGAAACAGCCCCAGCATTTT.

This clonotype is labeled medium-sized. The chain links TRBV27 to TRBJ2-1; D not certain. Germline loops: CDR1 MNHEY, CDR2 SMNVEV (reference sequence). The CDR3 covers 14 residues. V shed 5 bases and J shed 5 bases, with 13 bases lying between them. The CDR3 is CASSDMSPNNEQFF. In DNA form, the CDR3 reads TGTGCCAGCAGTGACATGTCCCCTAACAATGAGCAGTTCTTC.

This clonotype is categorized as medium-sized (0.01 to 0.1%). V is TRBV12-3 or TRBV12-4 and J is TRBJ1-2; D uncertain. The CDR3 length is 14 residues. V was clipped by 2 bases and J by 5 bases, with 12 bases between them. This CDR3 reads CASSLSTAWYGYTF. The CDR3 nucleotides are TGTGCCAGCAGTTTATCCACGGCATGGTATGGCTACACCTTC.

This clonotype was seen only a few times. The CDR3 DNA sequence: TGTGCCAGCAGTAACCCGGGACAGGGGGCTTACGAGCAGTACTTC. Protein sequence: CASSNPGQGAYEQYF. J is TRBJ2-7 and V is TRBV7-9; 12 positions agree with TRBD1. This CDR3 has 15 residues. Germline CDR1 is SEHNR and CDR2 is FQNEAQ (reference sequence). The V segment lost 6 bases and the J segment 4 bases; nucleotides outside the gene matches: 7.

This clonotype is labeled medium-sized. The chain's CDR3 is CATSESVGAKNIQYF. In DNA form, the CDR3 reads TGTGCCACCAGTGAGAGTGTCGGGGCCAAAAACATTCAGTACTTC. The chain couples TRBV24-1 to TRBJ2-4; no definite D call. V lost 4 bases and J lost 1, with 10 bases in between. This CDR3 is 15 amino acids long. Germline loops: CDR1 KGHDR, CDR2 SFDVKD.

This clonotype is medium-sized within its sample. This chain connects TRBV27 to TRBJ2-7, with 7 bases that match TRBD1. In germline, CDR1 is MNHEY, CDR2 SMNVEV (reference sequence). CDR3 length: 15 amino acids. V shed 4 bases, J shed 3 bases, and the junction held 9 bases outside the gene matches. CDR3 region: CASSSIENRGYEQYF. CDR3 coding DNA: TGTGCCAGCAGTTCGATTGAGAACAGGGGCTACGAGCAGTACTTC.

Sample share makes this clonotype medium-sized. The chain joins TRBV6-1 to TRBJ1-1; D call uncertain. CDR1 and CDR2 (germline): MNHNS, SASEGT. The CDR3 runs 13 residues. V was shortened by 4 bases and J by 4 bases, with 10 bases between the two germline ends. CDR3 DNA sequence: TGTGCCAGCAGTGGGGCCTTCCTCACTGAAGCTTTCTTT. Protein: CASSGAFLTEAFF.

In the case of this clonotype: A much larger clone differs by one base, so this may be a read error. The chain combines TRBV20-1 with TRBJ1-2; unclear D gene. Trimming pared 6 bases from V and 4 bases from J, leaving 15 bases between. The CDR3 consists of 13 residues. Germline V CDR1 and CDR2: DFQATT, SNEGSKA (reference sequence). The chain's CDR3 is CSARLAATYGYTF. The CDR3 DNA reads TGCAGTGCCCGACTTGCGGCTACCTATGGCTACACCTTC.

The V gene is TRBV2, the J gene TRBJ2-3; TRBD2 agrees at 10 bases. V gave up 3 bases and J gave up 5 bases; unmatched junction bases: 8. The CDR3 loop spans 16 amino acids. The germline V gene has CDR1 SNHLY and CDR2 FYNNEI. CDR3 in DNA: TGTGCCAGCAGTGATAATAGCGGGGGGTATAAAGATACGCAGTATTTT. Amino acids: CASSDNSGGYKDTQYF.

This chain links TRBV11-2 with TRBJ1-6; D uncertain. Germline-derived CDR1 and CDR2 are SGHAT and FQNNGV. The CDR3 contains 13 residues. V lost 5 bases, J lost 5 bases, and 7 bases lay in between. CDR3 nucleotide sequence: TGTGCCAGCAGCCAAGCGGATAATTCACCCCTCCACTTT. Its protein is CASSQADNSPLHF.

By sample share, this clonotype is medium-sized (0.01 to 0.1%). V is TRBV12-3 or TRBV12-4 and J is TRBJ2-3, with D perhaps matching TRBD1 or TRBD2 (5 bases each). The CDR3 consists of 13 residues. The ends were cut back, 0 bases at V and 4 bases at J, with 5 bases in the middle. In DNA form, the CDR3 reads TGTGCCAGCAGTTTAGCGGGGGCAGATACGCAGTATTTT. It codes for CASSLAGADTQYF.

Comment on this clonotype: A much bigger clone sits one base away, suggesting this may be a read error. V is TRBV27 and J is TRBJ1-2; D gene unclear. Germline V gene sequence: CDR1 MNHEY, CDR2 SMNVEV (reference sequence). The CDR3 covers 15 residues. Here the CDR3 reads CACSFRSGNLYGYTF. The CDR3 bases are TGTGCCTGCAGTTTCCGGTCCGGAAATTTATATGGCTACACCTTC.

This clonotype qualifies as medium-sized. The chain has TRBV7-9 and TRBJ2-3; 9 bases map to TRBD1. The V segment lost 6 bases and the J segment 6 bases; nucleotides outside the gene matches: 7. This CDR3 contains 14 residues. Germline values: CDR1 SEHNR, CDR2 FQNEAQ (reference sequence). The CDR3 coding sequence is TGTGCCAGCAGTTGGGACAGGGACAGCGATACGCAGTATTTT. The encoded protein is CASSWDRDSDTQYF.

This clonotype was recorded a few times. The chain is built from TRBV5-4 and TRBJ2-7; 7 bases line up with TRBD2. The CDR3 has 15 amino acids. CDR1 and CDR2 from the germline V gene are SGHNT and YYREEE (reference sequence). V shed 2 bases and J 3 bases; nucleotides not matched to a gene: 8. In DNA form, the CDR3 reads TGTGCCAGCAGCTTTAATGATGGACTAGTCTACGAGCAGTACGTC. Its protein is CASSFNDGLVYEQYV.

On this clonotype itself: A read error may be the cause here, since a much bigger clone is one base away. The chain is built from TRBV5-3 and TRBJ1-3, with 8 nucleotides matching TRBD1. TRBV5-3 is recorded as an ORF, its role being uncertain. The ends lost 1 base at V and 0 bases at J; junction bases unmatched: 3. The CDR3 contains 16 residues. CDR3 nucleotides: TGTGCCAGAAGCTTGAGGACAGGGATCTCTGGAAACACCATATATTTT. It translates to CARSLRTGISGNTIYF.

Judged by abundance, this clonotype is medium-sized. The chain links TRBV18 to TRBJ1-6; maybe TRBD1 (5 bases). The V end lost 5 bases, the J end lost 10 bases, and 12 bases lay between the germline ends. Germline CDR1 KGHSH, CDR2 LQKENI. There are 13 residues in the CDR3. DNA for the CDR3: TGTGCCAGCTCAGGGGGGGTAAGGTCACCCCTCCACTTT. Protein sequence: CASSGGVRSPLHF.

This clonotype qualifies as medium-sized. This chain links TRBV18 with TRBJ2-1; TRBD2 matches at 10 bases. CDR1 KGHSH and CDR2 LQKENI come from the germline V gene. This CDR3 spans 14 amino acids. J gave up 10 bases and V 3 bases, and 6 bases lay outside the gene matches. Here the CDR3 DNA reads TGTGCCAGCTCACCCGGGAGCGGGAGGGAAGAGCAGTTCTTC. Amino acids: CASSPGSGREEQFF.